This TCR beta chain comes out of a study of blood T cell repertoires in COVID-19 (TCRdb year 2020). As for the study more broadly: For ImmuneRACE Cohort 3, a participant was defined as recovered based on two consecutive negative NP/OP PCR tests, clearance by a healthcare professional, or resolution of symptoms. Where available, HLA class I and class II types were taken from metadata supplied by the sample provider and were not determined by assay-based typing. Samples from collaborators originated in the United States, Italy and Spain and spanned both the acute and convalescent phases of COVID-19. The repertoires were made available in a free public database intended to serve as a resource for research on the immune response to SARS-CoV-2. The dataset comprised deeply sampled blood TCRbeta repertoires from subjects exposed to, actively infected with, or recovered from COVID-19. Samples were obtained from the ongoing ImmuneRACE study (first 160 participants) and from 950 to 1,500 subjects provided by 6 global collaborators. Nearly every sample came with metadata listing a de-identified subject ID, COVID-19 status, age in years and sex. The material from the prospective study consisted of cDNA or gDNA derived from T cells, B-cell-depleted T cells, or PBMCs.

TCRbeta CDR3 regions were amplified from genomic DNA using the immunoSEQ Assay, a bias-controlled multiplex PCR. The authors processed their data as follows. Nucleated cell counts per sample were estimated from amplification of reference gene primers within the assay. To quantify the absolute abundance of each unique TCRbeta CDR3 rearrangement, sequence reads were collapsed and filtered. Productive Simpson clonality was computed per sample as the square root of Simpson's diversity index over productive rearrangements. TCRdb re-hosts the immuneACCESS table, in-frame sequences only. Its copies lack some clones; in the studies checked, an unresolved V gene accounts for under half of them, and the cause for the rest is not known. The V and J calls and clone size are taken from that table; D and trimming were inferred from the DNA. The sample table contains approximately 210,000 clones; only one count was recorded for around 90% of them. The biggest ten clones account for less than 8% of the sample.

In the germline V gene, CDR1 corresponds to SGDLS and CDR2 to YYNGEE. From its cysteine to its phenylalanine, the CDR3 spans 11 amino acids. The only DNA kept is the CDR3, 33 bases in frame from the first base. V is shortened by 4 bases, J by 6 bases, and the region joining them spans 7 bases. In the prospective study, participants were roughly 18 to 100 years old, resided in about two dozen geographic areas of the United States, and were enrolled through a virtual design. To assign participants to cohorts, the prospective study relied on clinical history that participants themselves reported in a screening survey and a study questionnaire. In the prospective study, whole blood, serum and a nasopharyngeal or oropharyngeal swab were collected from each participant by mobile phlebotomists. Participants in the prospective study had the option to provide additional blood draws and questionnaires over an approximately 2-month period. Prospective study blood samples were shipped either frozen or at room temperature before DNA extraction.

General findings and caveats noted by the study authors: The quantity of clinical and demographic metadata differed by source and by participant and was supplied without curation.

With respect to this clone: Its antigen specificity is not known. No base quality values were provided; no much bigger clone lies one nucleotide off.

The TCR originated in a man aged 25 to 45 in a cohort exposed to, infected with or recovered from COVID-19 (not recorded which). In this chain, TRBV9 is recombined with TRBJ1-2, with the identity of the D gene unclear. Source material: PBMCs or T cells enriched from blood (not recorded which). The DNA sequence follows: TGTGCCAGCAGCAGTACGGATGGCTACACCTTC. Translated, it gives CASSSTDGYTF.